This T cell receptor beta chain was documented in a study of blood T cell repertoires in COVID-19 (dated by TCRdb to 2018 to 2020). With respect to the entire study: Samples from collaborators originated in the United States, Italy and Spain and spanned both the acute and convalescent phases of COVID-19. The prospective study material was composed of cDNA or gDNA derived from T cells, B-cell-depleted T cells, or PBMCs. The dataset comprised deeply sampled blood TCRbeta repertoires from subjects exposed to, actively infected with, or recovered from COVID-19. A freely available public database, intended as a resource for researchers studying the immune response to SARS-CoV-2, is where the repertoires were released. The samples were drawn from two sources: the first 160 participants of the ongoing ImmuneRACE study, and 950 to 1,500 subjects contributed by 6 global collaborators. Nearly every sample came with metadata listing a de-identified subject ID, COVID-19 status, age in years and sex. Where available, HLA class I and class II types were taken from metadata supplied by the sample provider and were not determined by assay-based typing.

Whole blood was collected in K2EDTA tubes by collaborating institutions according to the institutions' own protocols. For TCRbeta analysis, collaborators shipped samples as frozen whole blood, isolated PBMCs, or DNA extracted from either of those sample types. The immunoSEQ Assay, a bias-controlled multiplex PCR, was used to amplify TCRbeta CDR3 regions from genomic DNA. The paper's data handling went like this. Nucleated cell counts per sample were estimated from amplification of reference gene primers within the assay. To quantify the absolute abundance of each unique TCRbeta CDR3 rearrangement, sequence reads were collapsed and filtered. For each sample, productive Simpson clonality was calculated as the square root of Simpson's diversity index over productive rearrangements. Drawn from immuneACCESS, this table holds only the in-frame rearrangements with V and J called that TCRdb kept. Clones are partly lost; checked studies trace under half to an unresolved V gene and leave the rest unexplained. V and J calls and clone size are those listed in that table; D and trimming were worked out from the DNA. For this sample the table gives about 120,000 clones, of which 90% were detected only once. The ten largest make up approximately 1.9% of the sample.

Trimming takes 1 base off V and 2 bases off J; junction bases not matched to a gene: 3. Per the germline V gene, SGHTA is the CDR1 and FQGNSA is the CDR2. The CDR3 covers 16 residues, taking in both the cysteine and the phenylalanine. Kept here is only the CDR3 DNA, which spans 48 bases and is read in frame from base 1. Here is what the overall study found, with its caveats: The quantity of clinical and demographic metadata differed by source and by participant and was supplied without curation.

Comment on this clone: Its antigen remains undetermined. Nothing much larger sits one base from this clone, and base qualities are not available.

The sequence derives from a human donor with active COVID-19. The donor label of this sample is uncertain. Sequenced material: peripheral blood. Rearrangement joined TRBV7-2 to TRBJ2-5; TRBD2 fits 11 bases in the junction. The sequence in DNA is TGTGCCAGCAGCTTAGGGTTAGCGGGGGGGCAAGAGACCCAGTACTTC. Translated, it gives CASSLGLAGGQETQYF.